The 16 T cell receptor beta chains presented below share a single source sample, sequenced in a study of CD8 T cells in ankylosing spondylitis. Using its own MiXCR run on the 5' RACE reads, TCRdb lists one record per CDR3 protein. The sample records about 250,000 distinct CDR3 sequences, 7% to 10% being singletons. The sample comprised blood, either unsorted or a sorted T cell fraction (not recorded which). These receptor sequences come from a female donor with ankylosing spondylitis or in good health (not recorded which).

This clonotype was detected many times. The chain joins TRBV20-1 to TRBJ2-3, with D perhaps given as TRBD1 or TRBD2 (7 bases each). CDR3 length: 16 amino acids. Trimming stripped 1 base from V and 3 bases from J, with 17 bases between. Looked up from germline, CDR1 is DFQATT and CDR2 is SNEGSKA (reference sequence). The CDR3 coding sequence is TGCAGTGCTAGAGCAGGTAGACAGGGAGGGACAGATACGCAGTATTTT. Translated: CSARAGRQGGTDTQYF.

This sequence joins TRBV7-2 and TRBJ2-1; D is unresolved. Germline loops: CDR1 SGHTA, CDR2 FQGNSA. CDR3 length: 14 amino acids. Trimming left V 1 base short and J 9 bases short, with 13 bases between. The CDR3 loop is CASSLGGSEIEQFF. The CDR3 DNA reads TGTGCCAGCAGCTTAGGAGGATCGGAGATTGAGCAGTTCTTC.

This clonotype was observed many times. The chain uses TRBV7-2 and TRBJ2-1; tentative D call: TRBD1 (6 bases). CDR1 SGHTA and CDR2 FQGNSA come from the germline V gene. Deletions cut 2 bases from V and 6 bases from J, with 17 bases between. This CDR3 has 16 residues. This chain's CDR3 is CASSLQGRKVGNEQFF. The DNA of the CDR3 is TGTGCCAGCAGCTTACAGGGGCGTAAGGTTGGCAATGAGCAGTTCTTC.

This clonotype has ten or more counts. V usage is TRBV6-2 or TRBV6-3 and J usage is TRBJ1-2; 9 bases are a match to TRBD1. Trimming at V came to 2 bases and at J to 4 bases, leaving 2 bases not matched to a gene. CDR1 and CDR2 (germline): MNHEY, SVGEGT. The CDR3 is 14 amino acids. The CDR3 region is CASSYGQGIYGYTF. CDR3 DNA sequence: TGTGCCAGCAGTTACGGACAGGGGATCTATGGCTACACCTTC.

This clonotype was detected ten times or more. The chain has TRBV7-2 and TRBJ2-1, with TRBD2 identical over 8 bases. CDR1 and CDR2 from the germline V gene are SGHTA and FQGNSA. V lost 2 bases and J lost 7; bases outside the gene matches: 10. The CDR3 contains 16 residues. CDR3 coding DNA: TGTGCCAGCAGCTTATCGGTGAGCGGGAGTGTGAATGAGCAGTTCTTC. This codes for CASSLSVSGSVNEQFF.

This clonotype was observed many times. This sequence joins TRBV7-2 and TRBJ2-3; D may be TRBD1 (6 bases). Looked up from germline, CDR1 is SGHTA and CDR2 is FQGNSA. Trimming pared 6 bases from V and 7 bases from J, leaving 20 bases between. The CDR3 covers 15 residues. The CDR3 DNA is TGTGCCAGCAGATCCTCAGGGGCTCAAATAAATACGCAGTATTTT. Encoded protein: CASRSSGAQINTQYF. Full variable domain (remainder filled in from reference TRBV7-2 and TRBJ2-3): GAGVSQSPSNKVTEKGKDVELRCDPISGHTALYWYRQSLGQGLEFLIYFQGNSAPDKSGLPSDRFSAERTGGSVSTLTIQRTQQEDSAVYLCASRSSGAQINTQYFGPGTRLTVL.

There are many counts of this clonotype. This chain uses TRBV5-1 with TRBJ2-1, with 8 bases identical to TRBD1. The V gene's germline CDR1 is SGHRS and CDR2 YFSETQ. This CDR3 has 15 amino acids. The V segment lost 4 bases and the J segment 8 bases; nucleotides outside the gene matches: 11. Here the CDR3 DNA reads TGCGCCAGCAGCCCGGAGGGCAGGGGGCTTGATGAGCAGTTCTTC. Translating gives CASSPEGRGLDEQFF.

There are many counts of this clonotype. The chain carries TRBV28 and TRBJ2-1, with 8 nucleotides matching TRBD1. Germline assignment: CDR1 MDHEN and CDR2 SYDVKM. This CDR3 has 13 residues. The trim removed 5 bases at V and 6 bases at J, leaving 3 bases unmatched. The CDR3 bases are TGTGCCAGCAGTGGCGACAGGGGCAATGAGCAGTTCTTC. Translated, it gives CASSGDRGNEQFF.

This clonotype was counted ten times or more. The rearrangement uses TRBV5-1 and TRBJ2-3; TRBD2 matches 12 bases. The germline V gene has CDR1 SGHRS and CDR2 YFSETQ. Losses at the gene ends were 4 bases for V and 4 bases for J; bases not matched to a gene: 7. This CDR3 has 16 amino acids. CDR3 protein: CASSPRLAGGADTQYF. CDR3 DNA sequence: TGCGCCAGCAGCCCTCGGCTAGCGGGGGGGGCAGATACGCAGTATTTT.

This clonotype was counted at least ten times. This chain links TRBV29-1 with TRBJ2-1, with 9 bases matching TRBD2. Germline CDR1 SQVTM, CDR2 ANQGSEA. Trimming took 7 bases from V and 9 from J; bases not matched to a gene: 10. The length of the CDR3 is 13 residues. CDR3 in amino acids: CSERAGGLGEQFF. The CDR3 region has the DNA TGCAGCGAGCGAGCGGGAGGCCTGGGTGAGCAGTTCTTC.

This clonotype was seen ten or more times. The V call is TRBV28, the J call TRBJ2-3, with a possible D match to TRBD2 (6 bases). The CDR3 extends over 14 amino acids. Germline V gene lookup returns CDR1 MDHEN and CDR2 SYDVKM. V shed 3 bases and J shed 2 bases, with 9 bases lying between them. CDR3 DNA: TGTGCCAGCAGTTTTGCGGGGAACACAGATACGCAGTATTTT. It translates to CASSFAGNTDTQYF. Drawing the rest from reference TRBV28 and TRBJ2-3, the complete variable domain is DVKVTQSSRYLVKRTGEKVFLECVQDMDHENMFWYRQDPGLGLRLIYFSYDVKMKEKGDIPEGYSVSREKKERFSLILESASTNQTSMYLCASSFAGNTDTQYFGPGTRLTVL.

The chain links TRBV20-1 to TRBJ2-7, with 15 nucleotides matching TRBD2. J was trimmed by 5 bases and V by 8 bases; bases with no gene match: 10. Germline V gene data show CDR1 as DFQATT and CDR2 as SNEGSKA (reference sequence). The CDR3 sequence is 15 residues long. In DNA, the CDR3 is TGCAGTACCACGGGACTAGCGGGAGGCATGAACGAGCAGTACTTC. It yields the protein CSTTGLAGGMNEQYF.

This clonotype was detected ten times or more. V usage is TRBV4-2 and J usage is TRBJ2-1; possibly TRBD2 for D (6 bases). Per the germline V gene, CDR1 is LGHNA and CDR2 is YNFKEQ. This CDR3 is 17 amino acids long. V lost 0 bases to trimming and J lost 6 bases, with 18 bases between them. The CDR3 nucleotides are TGTGCCAGCAGCCAAGATATTCGGAGGGCCAGGTTCAATGAGCAGTTCTTC. Translation gives CASSQDIRRARFNEQFF.

Of note for this clonotype: A much larger clone differs from this one at a single base, so this may be a read error. V usage is TRBV10-3 and J usage is TRBJ1-2; D gene unclear. Germline CDR1 ENHRY, CDR2 SYGVKD. This CDR3 contains 11 residues. The CDR3 loop is CATSESLRYTF. CDR3 DNA sequence: TGTGCCACCAGTGAGAGCCTACGCTACACCTTC.

In this sample, this clonotype turned up many times. V is TRBV9 and J is TRBJ1-1; TRBD1 agrees at 12 bases. J was trimmed by 0 bases and V by 10 bases; bases with no gene match: 10. The CDR3 contains 16 residues. Germline CDR1 reads SGDLS; CDR2 reads YYNGEE. The CDR3 spells CASLPGTGGLNTEAFF. DNA for the CDR3: TGTGCCTCGCTGCCCGGGACAGGGGGCCTGAACACTGAAGCTTTCTTT.

This sequence joins TRBV13 and TRBJ2-6; 11 bases align to TRBD1. The CDR3 length is 18 residues. Germline V lookup: CDR1 PRHDT, CDR2 FYEKMQ (reference sequence). With V trimmed by 3 bases and J by 3 bases, 7 bases remained unmatched. CDR3 coding DNA: TGTGCCAGCAGCTTCCGGACAGGGGGCGCCTTTGGGGCCAACGTCCTGACTTTC. Translating gives CASSFRTGGAFGANVLTF.